These 20 T cell receptor beta chains came from one sample sequenced in a study of cytomegalovirus exposure and HLA in healthy donors. PCR was performed using 60 Vbeta and 13 Jbeta primers. Generated by immunoSEQ multiplex PCR, the TCRdb table keeps only in-frame clones and is missing some. The profile shows 150,000 to 200,000 clones, approximately 78% of them singletons. The sample comprised PBMCs. The receptors come from a woman under 40 in good health and CMV-seropositive.

The chain joins TRBV7-9 to TRBJ1-1, with D unresolved. CDR1 is SEHNR and CDR2 is FQNEAQ in the germline V gene (reference sequence). The CDR3 has 12 residues. V lost 1 base and J 8 bases, leaving 8 bases between the germline ends. The CDR3 protein is CASSLGPVEAFF. The CDR3, as DNA: TGTGCCAGCAGCTTAGGGCCAGTCGAAGCTTTCTTT.

Turning to this clone: A junction boundary mismatches the germline segment, possibly from a read error. V is TRBV7-7 and J is TRBJ1-3; maybe TRBD1 (5 bases). In germline, CDR1 is SSHAT, CDR2 FNYEAQ (reference sequence). CDR3 length equals 14 residues. DNA for the CDR3: TGTGCTAGCAGCAGCGGGACGGCTGGAAACACCATATATTTT. Its translation is CASSSGTAGNTIYF.

The J gene is TRBJ2-5, the V gene TRBV4-2; tentatively, D is TRBD1 (6 bases). The germline V gene encodes CDR1 LGHNA and CDR2 YNFKEQ. The CDR3 runs 15 residues. V was cut by 2 bases and J by 5 bases, with 15 bases left in between. CDR3 loop: CASSQKQGSKETQYF. DNA for the CDR3: TGTGCCAGCAGCCAAAAACAGGGATCGAAGGAGACCCAGTACTTC.

V and J are TRBV5-1 and TRBJ1-5, with D perhaps matching TRBD1 (6 bases). Germline V gene sequence: CDR1 SGHRS, CDR2 YFSETQ. The V end was cut by 4 bases, the J end by 4 bases, with 27 bases between. The CDR3 length is 19 residues. The DNA of the CDR3 is TGCGCCAGCAGCCCAAGAGAAGACGCGGACAGAATATGGAATCAGCCCCAGCATTTT. Its protein product is CASSPREDADRIWNQPQHF. Full variable domain (outside the CDR3, taken from reference TRBV5-1 and TRBJ1-5): KAGVTQTPRYLIKTRGQQVTLSCSPISGHRSVSWYQQTPGQGLQFLFEYFSETQRNKGNFPGRFSGRQFSNSRSEMNVSTLELGDSALYLCASSPREDADRIWNQPQHFGDGTRLSIL.

This clone has only one observation. The V and J genes are TRBV9 and TRBJ2-4, with D possibly TRBD2 on 6 matching bases. Trimming removed 4 bases at V and 8 bases at J, with 13 bases between. The germline gives CDR1 SGDLS, CDR2 YYNGEE. CDR3 length equals 13 residues. This chain's CDR3 is CASSRLPGDIQYF. CDR3 in DNA: TGTGCCAGCAGCCGCCTCCCGGGGGACATTCAGTACTTC.

In its sample, this clone was seen once. The rearrangement uses TRBV28 and TRBJ2-7; 7 bases line up with TRBD1. V shed 2 bases, J shed 3 bases, and the junction held 7 bases outside the gene matches. There are 15 residues in the CDR3. Germline values: CDR1 MDHEN, CDR2 SYDVKM. CDR3 sequence (DNA): TGTGCCAGCAGTTTAGAGGACAGGCCGTACTACGAGCAGTACTTC. Translating it yields CASSLEDRPYYEQYF.

The chain combines TRBV19 with TRBJ1-5, with 7 bases that match TRBD1. The CDR3 has 17 residues. Per the germline V gene, CDR1 is LNHDA and CDR2 is SQIVND (reference sequence). The V and J ends lost 2 bases and 1 base, in that order; junction bases with no gene match: 8. CDR3 amino acids: CASSIYSGQISNQPQHF. Here the CDR3 DNA reads TGTGCCAGTAGTATATACTCGGGACAGATAAGCAATCAGCCCCAGCATTTT. The full variable domain, completed using reference TRBV19 and TRBJ1-5, is DGGITQSPKYLFRKEGQNVTLSCEQNLNHDAMYWYRQDPGQGLRLIYYSQIVNDFQKGDIAEGYSVSREKKESFPLTVTSAQKNPTAFYLCASSIYSGQISNQPQHFGDGTRLSIL.

The V gene is TRBV30, the J gene TRBJ2-7; TRBD1 might be the D (6 bases). Looked up from germline, CDR1 is GTSNPN and CDR2 is SVGIG (reference sequence). Deletions cut 5 bases from V and 4 bases from J, with 9 bases between. The CDR3 is 11 amino acids. CDR3 sequence (DNA): TGTGCCTGGGAAGACAGGTACGAGCAGTACTTC. Protein: CAWEDRYEQYF.

In nucleotides, the CDR3 is TGTGCCAGCAGTGGGAGGGAGACCCAGTACTTC. This codes for CASSGRETQYF. The chain has TRBV2 and TRBJ2-5; perhaps TRBD2 as D (5 bases). The CDR3 has 11 amino acids. The germline V gene encodes CDR1 SNHLY and CDR2 FYNNEI. Trimming removed 4 bases at V and 5 bases at J, with 5 bases between. Complete variable domain (other parts from reference TRBV2 and TRBJ2-5): EPEVTQTPSHQVTQMGQEVILRCVPISNHLYFYWYRQILGQKVEFLVSFYNNEISEKSEIFDDQFSVERPDGSNFTLKIRSTKLEDSAMYFCASSGRETQYFGPGTRLLVL.

The chain is built from TRBV7-3 and TRBJ2-1; perhaps TRBD2 as D (6 bases). CDR1 is SGHTA and CDR2 is FQGTGA in the germline V gene. Deletions cut 3 bases from V and 6 bases from J, with 12 bases between. The CDR3 is made up of 14 amino acids. The DNA for the CDR3 is TGTGCCAGCAGCTTGTCCGGGACTGCCAATGAGCAGTTCTTC. This codes for CASSLSGTANEQFF.

The J gene is TRBJ1-4, the V gene TRBV19, with D unresolved. The CDR3 extends over 17 amino acids. CDR1 and CDR2 (germline): LNHDA, SQIVND (reference sequence). Trimming shortened V by 3 bases and J by 0 bases, and 14 bases separated the two germline ends. The CDR3 nucleotides read TGTGCCAGTAGTATGCGAACCCTCCGGGCAACTAATGAAAAACTGTTTTTT. This codes for CASSMRTLRATNEKLFF.

The rearrangement joins TRBV28 to TRBJ1-1, with D uncertain. V shed 6 bases and J shed 5 bases, with 19 bases lying between them. This CDR3 is built from 15 residues. Germline CDR1 MDHEN, CDR2 SYDVKM. The CDR3 sequence is CASRFPAEVRTEAFF. The CDR3 nucleotides read TGTGCCAGCAGATTCCCCGCGGAGGTCAGGACTGAAGCTTTCTTT.

The chain couples TRBV11-2 to TRBJ2-7; TRBD2 agrees at 10 bases. Germline CDR1 SGHAT, CDR2 FQNNGV. The V and J ends lost 4 bases and 6 bases, in that order; junction bases with no gene match: 9. The CDR3 contains 15 residues. CDR3: CASSSQSGRAGEQYF. The CDR3 bases are TGTGCCAGCAGCTCACAAAGCGGGAGGGCGGGCGAGCAGTACTTC.

This chain uses TRBV6-5 with TRBJ1-1; 9 positions match TRBD1. The trim removed 5 bases at V and 6 bases at J, leaving 4 bases unmatched. The CDR3 is 13 residues long. The germline gives CDR1 MNHEY, CDR2 SVGAGI. The DNA of the CDR3 is TGTGCCAGCAGTCGGACAGGGGTCGCTGAAGCTTTCTTT. Its translation is CASSRTGVAEAFF.

V gene TRBV7-2 combines with J gene TRBJ2-3; 10 bases are shared with TRBD1. The J segment lost 6 bases and the V segment lost 5 bases, leaving 5 bases of the junction unmatched. The CDR3 spans 14 residues. Germline V gene lookup returns CDR1 SGHTA and CDR2 FQGNSA. CDR3 in DNA: TGTGCCAGCAGCCAAGACAGGGGGCCCGATACGCAGTATTTT. Amino acid sequence: CASSQDRGPDTQYF.

The chain uses TRBV30 and TRBJ2-1; maybe TRBD1 (5 bases). Germline assignment: CDR1 GTSNPN and CDR2 SVGIG (reference sequence). Trimming shortened V by 3 bases and J by 5 bases, and 17 bases separated the two germline ends. CDR3 size: 15 residues. CDR3 loop: CAWSISGHGHNEQFF. CDR3 DNA sequence: TGTGCCTGGAGCATTAGTGGACATGGGCACAATGAGCAGTTCTTC.

The chain couples TRBV6-1 to TRBJ1-4; D may be TRBD1 (6 bases). Germline CDR1 is MNHNS and CDR2 is SASEGT. V lost 2 bases and J lost 12, with 22 bases in between. This CDR3 is built from 16 residues. Written as DNA, the CDR3 is TGTGCCAGCAGTGAACGGAAAGGGACACTCTGGGAACAACTGTTTTTT. This codes for CASSERKGTLWEQLFF.

This chain connects TRBV6-1 to TRBJ2-5; D may be TRBD1 (6 bases). From germline, CDR1 is MNHNS and CDR2 SASEGT. This CDR3 comprises 14 residues. V was clipped by 4 bases and J by 5 bases, with 14 bases between them. The CDR3 DNA follows: TGTGCCAGCAGTGGATACAGGGTATCTGAGACCCAGTACTTC. This gives the protein CASSGYRVSETQYF.

The chain couples TRBV5-4 to TRBJ1-2; 9 bases line up with TRBD1. The CDR3 has 14 amino acids. Germline V lookup: CDR1 SGHNT, CDR2 YYREEE (reference sequence). With 4 bases clipped from V and 2 bases from J, the junction kept 3 bases outside the gene matches. CDR3 nucleotides: TGTGCCAGCAGCCGGGACAGGGCAAACTATGGCTACACCTTC. Translated, it gives CASSRDRANYGYTF.

V gene TRBV11-3 combines with J gene TRBJ2-2; D is undetermined. V was pared by 0 bases and J by 0 bases, with 8 bases between. The CDR3 contains 16 residues. The germline V gene encodes CDR1 SGHNT and CDR2 YENEEA. The CDR3 bases are TGTGCCAGCAGCTTAGATTCCCCCACGAACACCGGGGAGCTGTTTTTT. The encoded protein is CASSLDSPTNTGELFF.